What follows are 14 T cell receptor beta chains derived from one specimen sequenced in a study of blood T cell repertoires in COVID-19 (dated by TCRdb to 2019 to 2021). Library construction relied on the immunoSEQ multiplex PCR assay. TCRdb re-hosts the immuneACCESS table, in-frame sequences only. Its copies lack some clones; in the studies checked, an unresolved V gene accounts for under half of them, and the cause for the rest is not known. Recorded for this sample are roughly 110,000 clones; around 83% of them occurred a single time. The top ten clonotypes cover around 3.5% of the sample. Source material: peripheral blood. The receptors here all came from a man aged 40-55 years with acute or convalescent COVID-19.

The chain employs TRBV25-1 and TRBJ2-5; 10 positions match TRBD2. The ends lost 5 bases at V and 0 bases at J; junction bases unmatched: 6. The CDR3 consists of 16 residues. Germline V gene data show CDR1 as MGHDK and CDR2 as SYGVNS. CDR3 coding DNA: TGTGCCAGCAGTCCCAGTAGCGGGGGGTACCAAGAGACCCAGTACTTC. Translated: CASSPSSGGYQETQYF.

This clone has a single count. The V gene is TRBV19, the J gene TRBJ2-3; the match to TRBD1 covers 8 bases. Germline CDR1 and CDR2: LNHDA and SQIVND (reference sequence). The CDR3 is made up of 16 amino acids. V trimming: 8 bases; J trimming: 5 bases; junction bases outside the gene matches: 15. The CDR3 sequence is CASSRTGDRMKDTQYF. CDR3 in DNA: TGTGCCAGTTCGCGGACCGGGGACAGGATGAAAGATACGCAGTATTTT.

CDR3: CASSRQAPSGNTIYF. For the CDR3, the DNA is TGTGCCAGCAGTCGACAGGCCCCCTCTGGAAACACCATATATTTT. This chain connects TRBV9 to TRBJ1-3, with D tentatively TRBD1 (6 bases). Trimming left V 5 bases short and J 0 bases short, with 12 bases between. The CDR3 is 15 amino acids. Germline lookup yields CDR1 SGDLS and CDR2 YYNGEE.

The chain carries TRBV27 and TRBJ2-7; no reliable D call. The germline CDR1 and CDR2 sequences are MNHEY and SMNVEV (reference sequence). V was trimmed by 1 base and J by 0 bases, leaving 10 bases between them. The CDR3 covers 15 residues. The CDR3 nucleotides are TGTGCCAGCAGTTTATATGTGGGCAGCTCCTACGAGCAGTACTTC. Protein: CASSLYVGSSYEQYF.

The genes are TRBV10-1 and TRBJ2-7, with D perhaps TRBD2 (6 bases). The CDR3 extends over 12 amino acids. V lost 3 bases, J lost 8 bases, and 11 bases lay in between. CDR1 and CDR2 (germline): WNHNN, SYGVQD (reference sequence). The CDR3 is CASSDPGDKQYF. CDR3 nucleotide sequence: TGCGCCAGCAGTGACCCGGGAGACAAGCAGTACTTC.

The chain uses TRBV6-4 and TRBJ2-3; 8 nucleotides agree with TRBD2. The CDR3 is 14 amino acids. Trimming cost V 6 bases and J 5 bases; bases outside gene matches: 7. In germline, CDR1 is MRHNA, CDR2 SNTAGT. The CDR3 region has the DNA TGTGCCAGCAGCGCAGGCGGGGGGATAGATACGCAGTATTTT. It is translated as CASSAGGGIDTQYF.

The chain is built from TRBV3-1 (or the pseudogene TRBV3-2) and TRBJ2-2, with D uncertain. V was pared by 0 bases and J by 9 bases, with 11 bases between. This CDR3 is 14 amino acids long. Germline V gene lookup returns CDR1 LGHDT and CDR2 YNNKEL (reference sequence). The CDR3, as DNA: TGTGCCAGCAGCCAAGATAATTCCAGAAGGGAGCTGTTTTTT. This sequence encodes CASSQDNSRRELFF.

This chain links TRBV4-3 with TRBJ1-3; tentative D call: TRBD1 (6 bases). CDR3 length: 15 residues. Germline V gives CDR1 LGHNA, CDR2 YSLEER. Trimming shortened V by 5 bases and J by 0 bases, and 11 bases separated the two germline ends. The CDR3 loop reads CASSTGYISGNTIYF. The CDR3 DNA follows: TGCGCCAGCAGCACAGGGTATATCTCTGGAAACACCATATATTTT.

The chain carries TRBV4-1 and TRBJ2-3; 12 bases are a match to TRBD2. Trimming took 0 bases from V and 4 from J; bases not matched to a gene: 8. Germline CDR1 reads MGHRA; CDR2 reads YSYEKL. The CDR3 runs to 18 residues. The CDR3 reads CASSQELAGGMSADTQYF. DNA for the CDR3: TGCGCCAGCAGCCAAGAGCTAGCGGGGGGGATGAGCGCAGATACGCAGTATTTT.

The chain has TRBV21-1 and TRBJ2-7; the DNA was not used to check the table's D call, TRBD1. TRBV21-1 corresponds to a pseudogene. The CDR3 length is 16 residues. In DNA form, the CDR3 reads TGTGCCAGCAGCCCCCAGGGTAGGGGCGCCTCCTACGAGCAGTACTTC. Encoded protein: CASSPQGRGASYEQYF.

This chain connects TRBV12-3 or TRBV12-4 to TRBJ2-7, with a weak D call TRBD1 (5 bases). V was pared by 0 bases and J by 9 bases, with 12 bases between. The CDR3 totals 13 residues. The CDR3 loop reads CASSLAPRVGQYF. CDR3 in DNA: TGTGCCAGCAGTTTAGCGCCCAGGGTAGGGCAGTACTTC.

The gene calls are TRBV4-1 and TRBJ1-6; TRBD1 is a possible D gene (6 bases). Germline V gene sequence: CDR1 MGHRA, CDR2 YSYEKL. V gave up 4 bases and J gave up 5 bases, with 9 bases separating them. CDR3 length: 14 residues. For the CDR3, the DNA is TGCGCCAGCAGCCCCTACAGGGATAATTCACCCCTCCACTTT. It specifies CASSPYRDNSPLHF.

CDR3 sequence (DNA): TGCGCCAGCAGCTTGTCCGGGACAGGCCCCTACGAGCAGTACTTC. It encodes CASSLSGTGPYEQYF. This rearrangement joins TRBV5-1 to TRBJ2-7; 8 bases map to TRBD1. This CDR3 has 15 residues. Trimming cost V 1 base and J 2 bases; bases outside gene matches: 5. Looked up from germline, CDR1 is SGHRS and CDR2 is YFSETQ.

The V and J genes are TRBV30 and TRBJ2-5; maybe TRBD2 (6 bases). Germline V gives CDR1 GTSNPN, CDR2 SVGIG (reference sequence). Trimming took 3 bases from V and 4 from J, leaving 12 bases between them. CDR3 length: 13 residues. Here the CDR3 reads CAWSLGGAETQYF. The CDR3 bases are TGTGCCTGGAGCCTCGGGGGAGCAGAGACCCAGTACTTC.